This T cell receptor beta chain was sequenced in a study of T cells expressing NK-cell markers. Study as a whole: Researchers got TCR beta repertoires out of sorted CD3+CD56+NKG2C+, CD3+CD56+NKG2C- and CD3+CD56-NKG2C+ T cells.

Using the 5' RACE reads, TCRdb records one entry per CDR3 protein without DNA. The table gives about half a million distinct CDR3 sequences; the top ten clones make up more than 1.4% of it. The CDR3 consists of 15 residues. Germline V gives CDR1 KGHSH, CDR2 LQKENI. This sequence was found in a woman in her fifties or sixties in good health. The chain combines TRBV18 with TRBJ1-5. Material: blood T cells: a sorted CD56 or NKG2C T cell subset, CD4+ or CD8+ T cells, or bulk PBMC T cells (not recorded which). CDR3: CASSRLGDSNQPQHF.